This T cell receptor beta chain derives from a study of Graves' ophthalmopathy and Graves' hyperthyroidism. Findings and caveats of the study: Also, most clonotypes expanded in the thyroid above 0.001 frequency appeared in blood.

CDR3 regions of TCR beta were amplified from RNA transcripts. Following a first-round RT-PCR that used HTBI primers, a second-round multiplex PCR was carried out. TCRdb re-derived calls from the multiplex PCR reads in MiXCR, one entry per CDR3 protein. The table records approximately 500,000 distinct CDR3 sequences, roughly an eighth of them present only once. Worth noting for this clonotype: Its cognate antigen is unknown.

V shed 4 bases and J 5 bases; nucleotides not matched to a gene: 10. This CDR3 is 15 amino acids long. In germline, CDR1 is SGHDT, CDR2 YYEEEE. The sample consisted of blood. The chain employs TRBV5-6 and TRBJ1-2; the match to TRBD1 covers 8 bases. This clonotype was obtained from a woman aged 25 to 39 with Graves' ophthalmopathy. The CDR3: CASSKGTGRRYGYTF. In DNA form, the CDR3 reads TGTGCCAGCAGCAAGGGGACAGGTCGGCGGTATGGCTACACCTTC. Complete variable domain (other parts from reference TRBV5-6 and TRBJ1-2): DAGVTQSPTHLIKTRGQQVTLRCSPKSGHDTVSWYQQALGQGPQFIFQYYEEEERQRGNFPDRFSGHQFPNYSSELNVNALLLGDSALYLCASSKGTGRRYGYTFGSGTRLTVV.